This TCR beta chain was documented in a study of blood T cells in healthy people across ages. Study-wide results and limits: Long-lived donors exceeded aged donors in naive CD4+ cells and diversity.

Regarding this clonotype: Its antigen is as yet unknown.

Combining a sample-barcoded 5' primer with a J-beta primer mix, a second PCR ran for 7 to 11 cycles. Each cDNA was tagged by a template-switch adaptor containing 12 random nucleotides. There were at least 2.5 million CDR3-containing paired-end reads obtained from each sample. TCRdb processed the 5' RACE reads anew with MiXCR; each CDR3 protein has one entry. The sample has 1.8 million or so distinct CDR3 sequences; roughly 43% are singletons. Per-sample yields of isolated PBMCs were at least 6 million. Sequenced: blood. The sequence was obtained from a human donor in good health.

CDR3 nucleotide sequence: TGTGCCAGCAGCTTCCAGGGAGTTCGGTATTCACCCCTCCACTTT. Translated, it gives CASSFQGVRYSPLHF. The chain carries TRBV7-2 and TRBJ1-6; possible D gene TRBD1, 5 bases. This CDR3 has 15 residues. Trimming took off 3 bases at V and 8 bases at J, with 14 bases between the two ends. Germline V CDR1 and CDR2: SGHTA, FQGNSA.